The entry below describes one TCR beta chain. TCRdb's copy holds only in-frame clones and misses some; the assay was immunoSEQ multiplex PCR. The repertoire holds tens of thousands of clones, approximately 90% seen once, with 0.47% in the top ten. The entry originates in a study of T cell changes during pregnancy in multiple sclerosis. The CDR3 covers 15 residues. Germline trimming cut 0 bases from V and 3 bases from J; bases unmatched to any gene: 3. Germline CDR1 SGDLS, CDR2 YYNGEE. The rearrangement uses TRBV9 and TRBJ2-3; 8 nucleotides match TRBD2. This sample comprised CD4+ T cells from peripheral blood mononuclear cells, obtained in the second trimester of pregnancy. The origin of this receptor is a female donor with multiple sclerosis, enrolled in a pregnancy study. The CDR3 coding sequence is TGTGCCAGCAGCGTAGGGGTAGCGGGGACAGATACGCAGTATTTT. This sequence encodes CASSVGVAGTDTQYF.